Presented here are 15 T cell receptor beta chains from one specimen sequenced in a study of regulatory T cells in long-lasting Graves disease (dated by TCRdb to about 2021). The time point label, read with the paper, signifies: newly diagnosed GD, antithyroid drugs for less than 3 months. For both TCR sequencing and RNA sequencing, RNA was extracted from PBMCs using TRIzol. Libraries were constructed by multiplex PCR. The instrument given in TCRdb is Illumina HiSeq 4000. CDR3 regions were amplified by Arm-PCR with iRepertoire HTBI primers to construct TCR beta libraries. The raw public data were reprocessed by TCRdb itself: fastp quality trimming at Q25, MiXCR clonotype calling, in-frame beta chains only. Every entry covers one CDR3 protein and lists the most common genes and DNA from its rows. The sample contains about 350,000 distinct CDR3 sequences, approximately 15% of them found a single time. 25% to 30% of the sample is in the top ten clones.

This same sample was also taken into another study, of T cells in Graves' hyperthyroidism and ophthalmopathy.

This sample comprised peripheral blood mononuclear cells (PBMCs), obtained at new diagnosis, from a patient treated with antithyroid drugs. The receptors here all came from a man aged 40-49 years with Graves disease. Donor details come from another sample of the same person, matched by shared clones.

The CDR3 protein is CASIPDPFSNQPQHF. DNA of the CDR3: TGCGCCAGCATCCCGGACCCCTTTAGCAATCAGCCCCAGCATTTT. J is TRBJ1-5 and V is TRBV5-1; D is unclear. The germline CDR1 and CDR2 sequences are SGHRS and YFSETQ. V lost 6 bases to trimming and J lost 0 bases, with 13 bases between them. The CDR3 contains 15 residues.

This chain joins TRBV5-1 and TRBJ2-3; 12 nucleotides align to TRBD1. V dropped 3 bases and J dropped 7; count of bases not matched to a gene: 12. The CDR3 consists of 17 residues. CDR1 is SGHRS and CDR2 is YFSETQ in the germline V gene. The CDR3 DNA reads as TGCGCCAGCAGCTCAAATATCCGGGACAGGGGGCGAAATACGCAGTATTTT. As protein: CASSSNIRDRGRNTQYF.

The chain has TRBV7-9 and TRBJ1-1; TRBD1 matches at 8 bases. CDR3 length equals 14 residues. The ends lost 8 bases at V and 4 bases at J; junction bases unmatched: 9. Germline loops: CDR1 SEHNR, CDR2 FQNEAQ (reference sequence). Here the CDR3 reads CASWVTGGGTEAFF. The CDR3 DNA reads TGTGCCAGCTGGGTTACAGGGGGAGGCACTGAAGCTTTCTTT. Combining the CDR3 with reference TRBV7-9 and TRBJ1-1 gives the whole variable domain DTGVSQNPRHKITKRGQNVTFRCDPISEHNRLYWYRQTLGQGPEFLTYFQNEAQLEKSRLLSDRFSAERPKGSFSTLEIQRTEQGDSAMYLCASWVTGGGTEAFFGQGTRLTVV.

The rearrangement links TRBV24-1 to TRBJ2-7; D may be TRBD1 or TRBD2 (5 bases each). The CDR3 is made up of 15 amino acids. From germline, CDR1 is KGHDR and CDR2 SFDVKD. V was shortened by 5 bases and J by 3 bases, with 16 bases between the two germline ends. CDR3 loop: CATSGGTSLSYEQYF. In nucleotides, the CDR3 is TGTGCCACCAGTGGGGGGACGAGCTTGAGCTACGAGCAGTACTTC.

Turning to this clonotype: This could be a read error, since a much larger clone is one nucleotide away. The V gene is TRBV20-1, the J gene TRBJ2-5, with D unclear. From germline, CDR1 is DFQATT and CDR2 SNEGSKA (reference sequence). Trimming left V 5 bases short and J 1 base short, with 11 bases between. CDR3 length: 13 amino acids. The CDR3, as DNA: TGCAGTGCTCCTAGTGCTACCCAAGAGACCCAGTACTTC. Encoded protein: CSAPSATQETQYF.

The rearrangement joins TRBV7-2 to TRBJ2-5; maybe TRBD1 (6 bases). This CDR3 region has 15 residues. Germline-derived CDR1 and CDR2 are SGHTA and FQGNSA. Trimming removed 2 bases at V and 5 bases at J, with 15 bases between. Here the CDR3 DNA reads TGTGCCAGCAGCTTATATCTGCTGGGGGCGGAGACCCAGTACTTC. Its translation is CASSLYLLGAETQYF. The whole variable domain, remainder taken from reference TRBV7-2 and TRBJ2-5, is GAGVSQSPSNKVTEKGKDVELRCDPISGHTALYWYRQSLGQGLEFLIYFQGNSAPDKSGLPSDRFSAERTGGSVSTLTIQRTQQEDSAVYLCASSLYLLGAETQYFGPGTRLLVL.

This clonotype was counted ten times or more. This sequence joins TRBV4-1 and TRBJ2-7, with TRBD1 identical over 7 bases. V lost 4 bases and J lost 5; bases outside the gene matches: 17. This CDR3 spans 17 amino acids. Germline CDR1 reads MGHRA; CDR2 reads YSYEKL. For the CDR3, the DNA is TGCGCCAGCAGCCCTCGTGGGTCTACAGGGGCAATTAACGAGCAGTACTTC. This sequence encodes CASSPRGSTGAINEQYF.

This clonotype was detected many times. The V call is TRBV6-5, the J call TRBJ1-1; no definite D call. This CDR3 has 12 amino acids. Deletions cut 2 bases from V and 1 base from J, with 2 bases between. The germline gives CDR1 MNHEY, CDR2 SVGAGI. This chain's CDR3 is CASSYPNTEAFF. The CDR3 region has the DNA TGTGCCAGCAGTTACCCGAACACTGAAGCTTTCTTT.

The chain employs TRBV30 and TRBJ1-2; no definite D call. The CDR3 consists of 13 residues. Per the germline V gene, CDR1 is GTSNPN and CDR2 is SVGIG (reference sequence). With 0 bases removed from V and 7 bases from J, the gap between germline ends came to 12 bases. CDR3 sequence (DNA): TGTGCCTGGAGTGTACTCCGTGGCTCTGGCTACACCTTC. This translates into CAWSVLRGSGYTF.

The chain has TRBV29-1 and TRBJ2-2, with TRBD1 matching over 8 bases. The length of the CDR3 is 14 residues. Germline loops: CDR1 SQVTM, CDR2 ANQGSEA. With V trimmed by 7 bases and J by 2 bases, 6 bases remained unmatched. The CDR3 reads CSAGTGVNTGELFF. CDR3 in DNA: TGCAGCGCCGGGACAGGCGTAAACACCGGGGAGCTGTTTTTT.

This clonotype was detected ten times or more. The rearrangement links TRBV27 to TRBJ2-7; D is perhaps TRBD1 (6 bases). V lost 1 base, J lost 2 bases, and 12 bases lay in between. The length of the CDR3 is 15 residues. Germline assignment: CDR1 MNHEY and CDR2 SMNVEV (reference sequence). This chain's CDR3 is CASSLYGQGTYEQYF. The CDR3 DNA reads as TGTGCCAGCAGTTTATACGGTCAGGGGACCTACGAGCAGTACTTC.

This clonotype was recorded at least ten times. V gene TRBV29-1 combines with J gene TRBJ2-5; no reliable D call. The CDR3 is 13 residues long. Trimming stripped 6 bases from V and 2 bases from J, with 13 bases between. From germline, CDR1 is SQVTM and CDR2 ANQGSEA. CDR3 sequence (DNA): TGCAGCGTGGCCCCGGGCCGTCAAGAGACCCAGTACTTC. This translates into CSVAPGRQETQYF. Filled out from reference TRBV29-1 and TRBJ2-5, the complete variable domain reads SAVISQKPSRDICQRGTSLTIQCQVDSQVTMMFWYRQQPGQSLTLIATANQGSEATYESGFVIDKFPISRPNLTFSTLTVSNMSPEDSSIYLCSVAPGRQETQYFGPGTRLLVL.

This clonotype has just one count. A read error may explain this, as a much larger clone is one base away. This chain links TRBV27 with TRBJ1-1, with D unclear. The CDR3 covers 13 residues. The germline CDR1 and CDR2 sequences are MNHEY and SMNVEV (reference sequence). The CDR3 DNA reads TGTGCCAACAGTTGGCGGGGTAGGGCTGAAGCTTTCTTT. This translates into CANSWRGRAEAFF.

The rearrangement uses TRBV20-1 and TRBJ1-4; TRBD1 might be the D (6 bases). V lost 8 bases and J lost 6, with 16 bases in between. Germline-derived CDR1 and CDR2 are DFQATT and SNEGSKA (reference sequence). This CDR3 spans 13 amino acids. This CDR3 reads CSSATGRDEKLFF. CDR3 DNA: TGCAGTTCTGCAACAGGGCGCGATGAAAAACTGTTTTTT.

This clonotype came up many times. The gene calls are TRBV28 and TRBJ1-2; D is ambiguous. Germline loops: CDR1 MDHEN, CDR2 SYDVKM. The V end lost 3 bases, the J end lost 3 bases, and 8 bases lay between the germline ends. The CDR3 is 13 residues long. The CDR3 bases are TGTGCCAGCAGTTTCGGCGGGGACTATGGCTACACCTTC. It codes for CASSFGGDYGYTF.